Presented here are 32 T cell receptor beta chains from one specimen sequenced in a study of human T cells and chemical hapten exposure (dated by TCRdb to the early 2020s). Interpreted using the paper, the time point label stands for: patch test 3, about 24 weeks after DPC sensitization. Sample treatment or condition, as interpreted from the label and publication: therapeutic diphenylcyclopropenone sensitization with weekly scalp DPC. The library was generated by RACE. The listed sequencing device is NextSeq 500. TCRdb redid the processing of the public reads, applying fastp at Q25 and MiXCR, and retained in-frame beta chains. Rows merge per CDR3 protein into single entries with the most common DNA and genes. This sample has 50,000 to 70,000 distinct CDR3 sequences in its table, and 9.5% to 15% of those were observed once. Approximately 2.4% of the sample is in the top ten clones. Sequenced here: whole blood, sampled in connection with sensitization to the hapten diphenylcyclopropenone (DPC). The receptors here all came from a man aged 25-45 years with alopecia areata. Some clones in this sample may be carry-over from other donors' samples.

There are a few counts of this clonotype. The gene calls are TRBV28 and TRBJ2-7, with 8 bases identical to TRBD1. CDR1 is MDHEN, CDR2 SYDVKM, per germline. V lost 3 bases and J lost 13; bases outside the gene matches: 5. CDR3 size: 11 residues. The CDR3 nucleotides read TGTGCCAGCAGTTTGGGGACAGGCCCTTACTTC. It translates to CASSLGTGPYF.

This clonotype was seen repeatedly, ten times or more. The chain uses TRBV6-6 and TRBJ2-3; 8 bases map to TRBD2. With V trimmed by 2 bases and J by 9 bases, 19 bases remained unmatched. In germline, CDR1 is MNHNY, CDR2 SVGAGI (reference sequence). This CDR3 region has 18 residues. Written as DNA, the CDR3 is TGTGCCAGCAGTTACACCCCCAACCTAGCGGGCCCTATTGAGACGCAGTATTTT. Translated, it gives CASSYTPNLAGPIETQYF.

This clonotype was detected many times. The gene calls are TRBV3-1 and TRBJ2-3; D unresolved. CDR3 length: 15 amino acids. CDR1 and CDR2 from the germline V gene are LGHDT and YNNKEL (reference sequence). Trimming removed 0 bases at V and 1 base at J, with 8 bases between. The chain's CDR3 is CASSQDPYRTDTQYF. The CDR3 region has the DNA TGTGCCAGCAGCCAAGATCCGTACCGCACAGATACGCAGTATTTT.

There are a few counts of this clonotype. This rearrangement joins TRBV30 to TRBJ1-2; tentatively, D is TRBD1 (6 bases). Germline-derived CDR1 and CDR2 are GTSNPN and SVGIG (reference sequence). V dropped 2 bases and J dropped 6 bases, with 19 bases sitting between them. The CDR3 totals 15 residues. CDR3 residues: CAWSRGRGALDGYTF. DNA of the CDR3: TGTGCCTGGAGTCGGGGACGGGGGGCATTGGATGGCTACACCTTC. The full variable domain, with the rest looked up from reference TRBV30 and TRBJ1-2, is SQTIHQWPATLVQPVGSPLSLECTVEGTSNPNLYWYRQAAGRGLQLLFYSVGIGQISSEVPQNLSASRPQDRQFILSSKKLLLSDSGFYLCAWSRGRGALDGYTFGSGTRLTVV.

In its sample, this clonotype was seen a few times. This chain joins TRBV20-1 and TRBJ2-7, with D perhaps matching TRBD1 (5 bases). CDR1 is DFQATT, CDR2 SNEGSKA, per germline (reference sequence). The V and J ends lost 2 bases and 1 base respectively, with 12 bases between them. CDR3 length equals 14 residues. The DNA for the CDR3 is TGCAGTGCTAGATCCATTACAGGTTCCTACGAGCAGTACTTC. Its translation is CSARSITGSYEQYF.

The rearrangement links TRBV19 to TRBJ2-3; TRBD1 might be the D (7 bases). The CDR3 has 13 amino acids. V lost 7 bases, J lost 3 bases, and 11 bases lay in between. Germline V lookup: CDR1 LNHDA, CDR2 SQIVND (reference sequence). CDR3 region: CASTTGRTDTQYF. As DNA, the CDR3 is TGTGCCAGTACGACAGGGAGGACAGATACGCAGTATTTT.

This chain joins TRBV7-9 and TRBJ2-3; the D gene is possibly TRBD1 (5 bases). Deletions cut 2 bases from V and 3 bases from J, with 15 bases between. Looked up from germline, CDR1 is SEHNR and CDR2 is FQNEAQ (reference sequence). The CDR3 is 16 residues long. The CDR3 here is CASSLIGARATDTQYF. CDR3 sequence (DNA): TGTGCCAGCAGCTTAATAGGTGCCAGGGCTACAGATACGCAGTATTTT.

This clonotype has just a few counts. The V and J genes are TRBV11-2 and TRBJ2-7; D tentatively reads TRBD1 or TRBD2 (5 bases each). The CDR3 is 13 amino acids. Germline V gene sequence: CDR1 SGHAT, CDR2 FQNNGV. V lost 3 bases to trimming and J lost 6 bases, with 12 bases between them. This CDR3 is CASSFGRDGEQYF. For the CDR3, the DNA is TGTGCCAGCAGCTTCGGTAGGGACGGCGAGCAGTACTTC. The full variable domain, its missing parts supplied by reference TRBV11-2 and TRBJ2-7, is EAGVAQSPRYKIIEKRQSVAFWCNPISGHATLYWYQQILGQGPKLLIQFQNNGVVDDSQLPKDRFSAERLKGVDSTLKIQPAKLEDSAVYLCASSFGRDGEQYFGPGTRLTVT.

This clonotype was detected many times. This chain uses TRBV7-3 with TRBJ1-6, with D possibly TRBD1 on 5 matching bases. The CDR3 totals 14 residues. The V end was cut by 0 bases, the J end by 10 bases, with 10 bases between. The germline CDR1 and CDR2 sequences are SGHTA and FQGTGA. CDR3 loop: CASSLTLEGSPLHF. In DNA form, the CDR3 reads TGTGCCAGCAGCTTAACGTTGGAGGGGTCACCCCTCCACTTT.

There are a few counts of this clonotype. This chain joins TRBV7-9 and TRBJ1-2, with D hard to call. V shed 4 bases and J shed 5 bases, with 20 bases lying between them. CDR3 length equals 16 residues. CDR1 is SEHNR, CDR2 FQNEAQ, per germline (reference sequence). CDR3 coding DNA: TGTGCCAGCAGCTGGACCCTCAACATCGGTCCTTATGGCTACACCTTC. Protein product: CASSWTLNIGPYGYTF.

The sample holds many counts of this clonotype. The chain uses TRBV29-1 and TRBJ2-5; 8 bases agree with TRBD1. The germline V gene has CDR1 SQVTM and CDR2 ANQGSEA. The V gene end was trimmed by 7 bases and the J gene end by 5 bases; junction bases not matched to a gene: 9. CDR3 length: 13 residues. CDR3 sequence reads: CSGTLDRVETQYF. DNA of the CDR3: TGCAGCGGGACACTGGACAGGGTGGAGACCCAGTACTTC.

This clonotype was detected many times. The CDR3 DNA reads as TGTGCCAGCAGTTACTTGCACCGGAACGGGGAGCTGTTTTTT. Translating gives CASSYLHRNGELFF. The chain employs TRBV6-2 or TRBV6-3 and TRBJ2-2, with D unclear. Germline V gene data show CDR1 as MNHEY and CDR2 as SVGEGT. Deletions cut 1 base from V and 7 bases from J, with 10 bases between. The CDR3 consists of 14 residues.

This sequence joins TRBV10-3 and TRBJ2-3, with D possibly TRBD1 on 5 matching bases. Germline V gene lookup returns CDR1 ENHRY and CDR2 SYGVKD. The CDR3 runs to 14 residues. V was trimmed by 6 bases and J by 6 bases, leaving 16 bases between them. In DNA form, the CDR3 reads TGTGCCATCAGCGATAGGGGTTCCGAGGATACGCAGTATTTT. Translation gives CAISDRGSEDTQYF.

This chain uses TRBV9 with TRBJ2-5; D tentatively fits TRBD1 or TRBD2 (5 bases each). This CDR3 spans 14 amino acids. The V end was cut by 3 bases, the J end by 1 base, with 10 bases between. Per the germline V gene, CDR1 is SGDLS and CDR2 is YYNGEE. CDR3 residues: CASSARDLQETQYF. The CDR3 DNA follows: TGTGCCAGCAGCGCCCGGGACCTCCAAGAGACCCAGTACTTC.

This clonotype was recorded many times. J is TRBJ1-5 and V is TRBV12-3 or TRBV12-4, with 11 bases fitting TRBD1. This CDR3 spans 16 amino acids. Germline trimming cut 5 bases from V and 3 bases from J; bases unmatched to any gene: 6. CDR3 nucleotide sequence: TGTGCCAGCAGTCGCGGGACAGGGGGTTTCAATCAGCCCCAGCATTTT. Its protein is CASSRGTGGFNQPQHF.

This clonotype was picked up a small number of times. The V call is TRBV6-1, the J call TRBJ2-7; 9 positions match TRBD1. The germline CDR1 and CDR2 sequences are MNHNS and SASEGT. This CDR3 spans 13 amino acids. Trimming took 4 bases from V and 4 from J; bases not matched to a gene: 2. This chain's CDR3 is CASSVDRGYEQYF. In DNA, the CDR3 is TGTGCCAGCAGTGTCGACAGGGGGTACGAGCAGTACTTC.

In its sample, this clonotype was seen many times. The CDR3 protein is CASSQVPGGGQPQHF. Written as DNA, the CDR3 is TGTGCCAGCAGCCAAGTGCCCGGGGGCGGTCAGCCCCAGCATTTT. The chain couples TRBV3-1 to TRBJ1-5; possible D gene TRBD1, 6 bases. The CDR3 is 15 amino acids. Germline lookup yields CDR1 LGHDT and CDR2 YNNKEL (reference sequence). V was clipped by 1 base and J by 6 bases, with 13 bases between them.

The chain combines TRBV29-1 with TRBJ2-3; D uncertain. The length of the CDR3 is 10 residues. CDR1 SQVTM and CDR2 ANQGSEA come from the germline V gene. V shed 3 bases and J shed 6 bases, with 4 bases lying between them. The CDR3 loop reads CSVDGDTQYF. CDR3 DNA: TGCAGCGTTGATGGGGATACGCAGTATTTT.

This sequence joins TRBV28 and TRBJ1-5; possible D gene TRBD1, 6 bases. V lost 7 bases to trimming and J lost 5 bases, with 15 bases between them. The CDR3 spans 14 residues. The germline V gene encodes CDR1 MDHEN and CDR2 SYDVKM. CDR3 DNA sequence: TGTGCCAGCACGGGGGCAGGTGCCCATCAGCCCCAGCATTTT. It translates to CASTGAGAHQPQHF. Supplemented by reference TRBV28 and TRBJ1-5, the full variable domain reads DVKVTQSSRYLVKRTGEKVFLECVQDMDHENMFWYRQDPGLGLRLIYFSYDVKMKEKGDIPEGYSVSREKKERFSLILESASTNQTSMYLCASTGAGAHQPQHFGDGTRLSIL.

This clonotype occurred many times. V is TRBV5-1 and J is TRBJ2-1; 13 nucleotides agree with TRBD2. The trim removed 3 bases at V and 0 bases at J, leaving 6 bases unmatched. The germline CDR1 and CDR2 sequences are SGHRS and YFSETQ. The CDR3 covers 18 residues. CDR3 loop: CASSYGTSGVSSYNEQFF. The CDR3 nucleotides read TGCGCCAGCAGCTACGGGACTAGCGGGGTGAGCTCCTACAATGAGCAGTTCTTC. The full variable domain, rest sourced from reference TRBV5-1 and TRBJ2-1, is KAGVTQTPRYLIKTRGQQVTLSCSPISGHRSVSWYQQTPGQGLQFLFEYFSETQRNKGNFPGRFSGRQFSNSRSEMNVSTLELGDSALYLCASSYGTSGVSSYNEQFFGPGTRLTVL.

Many counts were recorded for this clonotype. V and J are TRBV7-9 and TRBJ1-5; 8 positions match TRBD1. CDR3 size: 14 residues. Per germline, CDR1 SEHNR and CDR2 FQNEAQ (reference sequence). The trim removed 4 bases at V and 7 bases at J, leaving 6 bases unmatched. The CDR3 protein is CASSSSGGEQPQHF. The CDR3 DNA follows: TGTGCCAGCAGCTCTTCAGGGGGCGAGCAGCCCCAGCATTTT. The full variable domain, rest sourced from reference TRBV7-9 and TRBJ1-5, is DTGVSQNPRHKITKRGQNVTFRCDPISEHNRLYWYRQTLGQGPEFLTYFQNEAQLEKSRLLSDRFSAERPKGSFSTLEIQRTEQGDSAMYLCASSSSGGEQPQHFGDGTRLSIL.

This clonotype showed up just a few times. This chain uses TRBV28 with TRBJ1-1; D is uncertain. CDR1 and CDR2 from the germline V gene are MDHEN and SYDVKM. CDR3 length: 11 amino acids. The germline V and J ends were trimmed by 8 bases and 7 bases, with 11 bases remaining between them. The CDR3 DNA reads TGTGCCAGCCGCCTGAGGGATGAAGCTTTCTTT. It translates to CASRLRDEAFF.

This clonotype occurred many times. The rearrangement links TRBV14 to TRBJ2-5; no firm D call. Trimming pared 1 base from V and 7 bases from J, leaving 13 bases between. Germline V gene lookup returns CDR1 SGHDN and CDR2 FVKESK. This CDR3 region has 14 residues. CDR3 loop: CASSQGTGRWTQYF. The CDR3 nucleotides are TGTGCCAGCAGCCAAGGGACGGGCCGGTGGACCCAGTACTTC. The full variable domain, completed using reference TRBV14 and TRBJ2-5, is EAGVTQFPSHSVIEKGQTVTLRCDPISGHDNLYWYRRVMGKEIKFLLHFVKESKQDESGMPNNRFLAERTGGTYSTLKVQPAELEDSGVYFCASSQGTGRWTQYFGPGTRLLVL.

This clonotype was detected a few times. The chain has TRBV19 and TRBJ2-7; tentative D call: TRBD2 (6 bases). Deletions cut 6 bases from V and 2 bases from J, with 11 bases between. Germline CDR1 is LNHDA and CDR2 is SQIVND (reference sequence). The CDR3 covers 13 residues. The CDR3 loop is CASSGGPAYEQYF. The CDR3 DNA follows: TGTGCCAGTAGCGGGGGACCAGCCTACGAGCAGTACTTC.

CDR3 sequence: CATSSPTVGTGGLSNQPQHF. The CDR3 nucleotides are TGTGCCACCAGCAGCCCTACAGTGGGGACAGGGGGCCTTAGCAATCAGCCCCAGCATTTT. The chain links TRBV15 to TRBJ1-5, with 12 bases fitting TRBD1. Trimming at V came to 3 bases and at J to 0 bases, leaving 12 bases not matched to a gene. The CDR3 length is 20 residues. From germline, CDR1 is LNHNV and CDR2 YYDKDF (reference sequence).

The chain has TRBV29-1 and TRBJ2-7, with TRBD1 matching 9 bases. Germline-derived CDR1 and CDR2 are SQVTM and ANQGSEA. There are 14 residues in the CDR3. Trimming took 3 bases from V and 5 from J; bases not matched to a gene: 8. The CDR3 loop is CSVEAGTGLNEQYF. The DNA of the CDR3 is TGCAGCGTTGAGGCCGGGACAGGGCTCAACGAGCAGTACTTC.

This clonotype was detected ten times or more. The chain uses TRBV20-1 and TRBJ1-6; 8 bases match TRBD1. The CDR3 has 15 amino acids. The V segment lost 0 bases and the J segment 7 bases; nucleotides outside the gene matches: 5. Germline assignment: CDR1 DFQATT and CDR2 SNEGSKA (reference sequence). CDR3 in amino acids: CSARDPGQGNSPLHF. CDR3 nucleotide sequence: TGCAGTGCTAGAGATCCCGGACAGGGAAATTCACCCCTCCACTTT.

Only a few counts were recorded for this clonotype. The chain joins TRBV18 to TRBJ2-1; D tentatively fits TRBD1 or TRBD2 (6 bases each). The CDR3 is 16 amino acids. CDR1 is KGHSH, CDR2 LQKENI, per germline. V lost 0 bases, J lost 5 bases, and 14 bases lay in between. CDR3: CASSPPGGVRNNEQFF. CDR3 DNA sequence: TGTGCCAGCTCACCACCGGGGGGCGTAAGGAACAATGAGCAGTTCTTC.

The V call is TRBV4-1, the J call TRBJ2-7; no clear D gene. This CDR3 has 15 residues. Germline CDR1 MGHRA, CDR2 YSYEKL. V dropped 0 bases and J dropped 2 bases, with 11 bases sitting between them. CDR3 nucleotides: TGCGCCAGCAGCCAAGAGATTACACAGACCTACGAGCAGTACTTC. Protein product: CASSQEITQTYEQYF.

At least ten counts were recorded for this clonotype. This chain uses TRBV12-5 with TRBJ1-1; TRBD1 might be the D (5 bases). The germline gives CDR1 LGHNT, CDR2 FRNRAP. The CDR3 contains 13 residues. V was trimmed by 2 bases and J by 4 bases, leaving 8 bases between them. The chain's CDR3 is CASGLQGFTEAFF. As DNA, the CDR3 is TGTGCTAGTGGTTTGCAGGGTTTCACTGAAGCTTTCTTT.

This clonotype came up many times. This chain links TRBV27 with TRBJ1-1; the D gene is possibly TRBD1 (6 bases). CDR1 is MNHEY and CDR2 is SMNVEV in the germline V gene (reference sequence). The CDR3 is 14 residues long. V lost 5 bases and J lost 6, with 16 bases in between. The CDR3 DNA sequence: TGTGCCAGCAGTCCAGACCGGGGGGGGCCTGAAGCTTTCTTT. Translation gives CASSPDRGGPEAFF.

The rearrangement uses TRBV12-3 or TRBV12-4 and TRBJ2-3; maybe TRBD2 (7 bases). The CDR3 contains 16 residues. Deletions cut 0 bases from V and 5 bases from J, with 15 bases between. DNA for the CDR3: TGTGCCAGCAGTTTAGCGCCGGGGGGCGGGGGAGATACGCAGTATTTT. This encodes CASSLAPGGGGDTQYF.